Presented here are 4 T cell receptor beta chains from one specimen sequenced in a study of blood T cell repertoires in COVID-19. Method: immunoSEQ multiplex PCR; TCRdb's copy keeps in-frame clones and lacks some. The sample has roughly 320,000 clones, under 90% seen once. The source material was peripheral blood. Receptor source: a woman aged 25-40 years with COVID-19, enrolled during active disease.

The chain employs TRBV6-2 or TRBV6-3 and TRBJ1-2, with D possibly matching TRBD1 (6 bases). V was shortened by 6 bases and J by 9 bases, with 14 bases between the two germline ends. This CDR3 spans 12 amino acids. CDR1 is MNHEY and CDR2 is SVGEGT in the germline V gene. The CDR3 DNA reads TGTGCCAGCAGCCTACAGGGATCGCGCTACACCTTC. Protein product: CASSLQGSRYTF.

The CDR3 region has the DNA TGTGCCAGCAGCGCAACTAGCGGGCCCTACAATGAGCAGTTCTTC. It specifies CASSATSGPYNEQFF. The chain is built from TRBV9 and TRBJ2-1; TRBD2 matches at 9 bases. The V segment lost 3 bases and the J segment 2 bases; nucleotides outside the gene matches: 3. Germline CDR1 reads SGDLS; CDR2 reads YYNGEE. This CDR3 is built from 15 residues.

This chain connects TRBV28 to TRBJ2-3; no definite D call. V lost 2 bases, J lost 0 bases, and 15 bases lay in between. The germline CDR1 and CDR2 sequences are MDHEN and SYDVKM. The CDR3 has 17 residues. The CDR3 loop reads CASSLLSRYPSTDTQYF. The DNA for the CDR3 is TGTGCCAGCAGTTTACTGTCGAGGTATCCTAGCACAGATACGCAGTATTTT. Drawing the rest from reference TRBV28 and TRBJ2-3, the complete variable domain is DVKVTQSSRYLVKRTGEKVFLECVQDMDHENMFWYRQDPGLGLRLIYFSYDVKMKEKGDIPEGYSVSREKKERFSLILESASTNQTSMYLCASSLLSRYPSTDTQYFGPGTRLTVL.

The chain has TRBV29-1 and TRBJ2-1; 9 nucleotides agree with TRBD2. The CDR3 spans 15 residues. The J segment lost 0 bases and the V segment lost 7 bases, leaving 7 bases of the junction unmatched. Per the germline V gene, CDR1 is SQVTM and CDR2 is ANQGSEA. CDR3 in amino acids: CSARLAESSYNEQFF. In DNA, the CDR3 is TGCAGCGCTCGACTAGCGGAGAGCTCCTACAATGAGCAGTTCTTC.